Sequencing of this T cell receptor beta chain was carried out in a study of shared clonotypes between healthy human individuals. Study information: Per-donor plates numbered three CD4 naive, three CD4 memory, two CD8 naive and one CD8 memory.

Running of the assay took place at deep level. Original analysis: ImmunoSEQ output lacked quality scores and full-length reads, limiting matched filtering. Assay used: immunoSEQ multiplex PCR; TCRdb lists only in-frame clones, some missing. V and J calls plus clone size are reproduced from that table; the DNA served to infer D and trimming. The data show over 850,000 clones, with about 80% seen just once and roughly 0.62% held by the top ten. Partitioning of CD4+ cells yielded a CD45RA+ naive subset and a CD45RA-negative memory subset. The CDR3 length is 18 residues. Germline-derived CDR1 and CDR2 are LNHNV and YYDKDF (reference sequence). Trimming left V 0 bases short and J 0 bases short, with 15 bases between.

The TCR was taken from a man aged 18 to 30 in good health. Some clones in this sample may be carry-over from other donors' samples. The J gene is TRBJ1-3, the V gene TRBV15, with a tentative D call TRBD1 (5 bases). The sequenced material came from memory CD4+ T cells from PBMCs. The subset: CD45RA-negative fraction. In nucleotides, the CDR3 is TGTGCCACCAGCAGAGATTATGGGGGAAGATCCTCTGGAAACACCATATATTTT. Translated: CATSRDYGGRSSGNTIYF.